Listed below are T cell receptor beta chains from one sample, sequenced in a study of cytomegalovirus exposure and HLA in healthy donors. The data were produced by immunoSEQ multiplex PCR, yet TCRdb's version contains in-frame clones alone and is incomplete. The data show 160,000 or so clones, with 65% to 85% seen just once and over 1.2% held by the top ten. Sequenced sample: PBMCs. The receptors shown here come from a man aged 55-75 years in good health and CMV-seronegative. The CDR3 runs from the conserved cysteine through the conserved F or W. D genes are given only for firm matches. Not all rows give a size; the values are once, few, many and, for expanded clones, a class.

D gene: TRBD2; clone size: NA; V gene: TRBV5-6; J gene: TRBJ2-3; CDR3 length: 16; CDR3 DNA: TGTGCCAGCAGCTCTAGCGGGTCCGCTGGCACAGATACGCAGTATTTT; CDR3 protein: CASSSSGSAGTDTQYF
D gene: TRBD1; clone size: NA; V gene: TRBV28; J gene: TRBJ1-2; CDR3 length: 18; CDR3 DNA: TGTGCCAGCAGTTCACTCCGCCGGGACAGGGGGAGCGGGTATGGCTACACCTTC; CDR3 protein: CASSSLRRDRGSGYGYTF
D gene: TRBD1; clone size: NA; V gene: TRBV7-9; J gene: TRBJ2-3; CDR3 length: 16; CDR3 DNA: TGTGCCAGCAGCACAATACCGGGACAGGGCACAGATACGCAGTATTTT; CDR3 protein: CASSTIPGQGTDTQYF
D gene: TRBD2; clone size: few; V gene: TRBV28; J gene: TRBJ2-1; CDR3 length: 18; CDR3 DNA: TGTGCCAGCAGTTTCCCCCCCGGACTAGCGGGAGTCTACAATGAGCAGTTCTTC; CDR3 protein: CASSFPPGLAGVYNEQFF
D gene: NA; clone size: NA; V gene: TRBV9; J gene: TRBJ2-1; CDR3 length: 16; CDR3 DNA: TGTGCCAGCAGCGTCCAACCAAACGGACTTCACAATGAGCAGTTCTTC; CDR3 protein: CASSVQPNGLHNEQFF
D gene: TRBD1; clone size: NA; V gene: TRBV9; J gene: TRBJ2-2; CDR3 length: 17; CDR3 DNA: TGTGCCAGCAGCGCCAACCGGGACAGTCTCTTCACCGGGGAGCTGTTTTTT; CDR3 protein: CASSANRDSLFTGELFF
D gene: TRBD1; clone size: NA; V gene: TRBV5-1; J gene: TRBJ1-2; CDR3 length: 15; CDR3 DNA: TGCGCCAGCAGCGTCGCCGGGACAGCGGGCACGGGCTACACCTTC; CDR3 protein: CASSVAGTAGTGYTF
D gene: TRBD1; clone size: NA; V gene: TRBV27; J gene: TRBJ1-5; CDR3 length: 16; CDR3 DNA: TGTGCCAGCAGTAGCAGGGGGCCGTATAGCAATCAGCCCCAGCATTTT; CDR3 protein: CASSSRGPYSNQPQHF
D gene: NA; clone size: NA; V gene: TRBV21-1; J gene: TRBJ2-7; CDR3 length: 13; CDR3 DNA: TGTGCCAGCAGCGGACAGGGAAACTACGAGCAGTACTTC; CDR3 protein: CASSGQGNYEQYF
D gene: NA; clone size: NA; V gene: TRBV5-1; J gene: TRBJ2-7; CDR3 length: 14; CDR3 DNA: TGCGCCAGCAGCTTGGATTGGCCAACCTACGAGCAGTACTTC; CDR3 protein: CASSLDWPTYEQYF